Listed below are T cell receptor beta chains from one sample, sequenced in a study of human T cells and chemical hapten exposure. TCRdb re-analysed the RACE reads in MiXCR, keeping a single row per CDR3 protein. The table records some 84,000 distinct CDR3 sequences, about 9.4% of them present only once. Sequenced here: whole blood, sampled in connection with sensitization to the hapten diphenylcyclopropenone (DPC). Receptors were obtained from a woman between 45 and 65 years old with alopecia areata. Some clones in this sample may be carry-over from other donors' samples. The CDR3 runs from the conserved cysteine through the conserved F or W. A D gene is named only where the DNA matches it firmly. A row's size may be missing; if present it is once, few, many or a size class.

few	TRBJ2-3	TRBD2	TRBV6-2/TRBV6-3	CASSTITSSGRDGLRDTQYF	TGTGCCAGCAGTACTATCACATCTAGCGGGAGGGATGGCCTAAGAGATACGCAGTATTTT
NA	TRBJ2-1	TRBD2	TRBV20-1	CSASWLLAGLSYNEQFF	TGCAGTGCTAGTTGGTTGTTAGCGGGGTTATCCTACAATGAGCAGTTCTTC
NA	TRBJ2-2	NA	TRBV7-2	CASSLPPGLGELFF	TGTGCCAGCAGCCTGCCCCCAGGACTCGGGGAGCTGTTTTTT
many	TRBJ2-7	NA	TRBV29-1	CSVVSPTPYEQYF	TGCAGCGTTGTTTCTCCTACACCCTACGAGCAGTACTTC
many	TRBJ2-1	TRBD1	TRBV28	CASSLTGQGRNEQFF	TGTGCCAGCAGTTTAACCGGACAGGGGAGGAATGAGCAGTTCTTC
few	TRBJ2-5	NA	TRBV5-1	CASSSTGSLRETQYF	TGCGCCAGCAGCTCAACAGGGAGTTTGCGAGAGACCCAGTACTTC
many	TRBJ2-5	NA	TRBV5-1	CASSWQGGQSQETQYF	TGCGCCAGCAGCTGGCAGGGGGGGCAGAGCCAAGAGACCCAGTACTTC
few	TRBJ2-1	NA	TRBV7-2	CASSLVGFGTRYNEQFF	TGTGCCAGCAGCTTAGTTGGATTCGGGACACGCTACAATGAGCAGTTCTTC
few	TRBJ2-7	NA	TRBV4-1	CASSQGYPSTYEQYF	TGCGCCAGCAGCCAAGGTTATCCCTCCACCTACGAGCAGTACTTC
few	TRBJ1-5	NA	TRBV29-1	CSVSTAGHNQPQHF	TGCAGCGTTTCGACGGCAGGGCACAATCAGCCCCAGCATTTT
many	TRBJ2-2	TRBD1	TRBV20-1	CSARGQGNTGELFF	TGCAGTGCTAGAGGACAGGGGAACACCGGGGAGCTGTTTTTT
few	TRBJ2-7	TRBD2	TRBV7-2	CASSLVLAGVYEQYF	TGTGCCAGCAGCTTAGTACTAGCGGGGGTCTACGAGCAGTACTTC
NA	TRBJ1-2	NA	TRBV6-6	CASGSGLGEGANNYGYTF	TGTGCCAGCGGGTCGGGTCTTGGCGAGGGCGCTAACAACTATGGCTACACCTTC
many	TRBJ2-1	TRBD2	TRBV19	CASRTSGYNEQFF	TGTGCCAGCCGGACTAGCGGTTACAATGAGCAGTTCTTC
NA	TRBJ2-1	NA	TRBV27	CASSFIPYKEQFF	TGTGCCAGCAGTTTCATCCCCTACAAAGAGCAGTTCTTC
few	TRBJ2-5	TRBD2	TRBV28	CASSSLAHQETQYF	TGTGCCAGCAGTTCACTAGCGCACCAAGAGACCCAGTACTTC
many	TRBJ2-7	NA	TRBV20-1	CSARDGSRQYF	TGCAGTGCTAGAGATGGCTCTCGGCAGTACTTC
many	TRBJ2-3	TRBD2	TRBV15	CATSREGRGSSGRLDTQYF	TGTGCCACCAGCAGAGAGGGTCGGGGATCGAGCGGGAGATTAGATACGCAGTATTTT
few	TRBJ2-7	TRBD1	TRBV20-1	CSAEDRGSFGSSYEQYF	TGCAGTGCTGAAGACAGGGGGTCGTTCGGGAGTTCCTACGAGCAGTACTTC
many	TRBJ1-1	NA	TRBV7-6	CASSRHTGQTNTEAFF	TGTGCCAGCAGCCGTCATACCGGTCAAACGAACACTGAAGCTTTCTTT
many	TRBJ2-7	NA	TRBV10-2	CASSESSSYEQYF	TGCGCCAGCAGTGAGTCGAGCTCCTACGAGCAGTACTTC
NA	TRBJ2-3	NA	TRBV19	CASSTDRTSTDTQYF	TGTGCCAGTAGTACGGACAGAACTAGCACAGATACGCAGTATTTT
many	TRBJ2-2	NA	TRBV28	CASSLRGTNTGELFF	TGTGCCAGCAGCTTGAGGGGGACAAACACCGGGGAGCTGTTTTTT
many	TRBJ1-6	TRBD1	TRBV6-6	CASTKTGLNNSPLHF	TGTGCCAGCACCAAGACAGGGCTTAACAATTCACCCCTCCACTTT
NA	TRBJ1-6	NA	TRBV18	CASSPLQDYNSPLHF	TGTGCCAGCTCACCCCTCCAGGACTATAATTCACCCCTCCACTTT
NA	TRBJ2-5	NA	TRBV29-1	CSGRPYQETQYF	TGCAGCGGCCGACCGTACCAAGAGACCCAGTACTTC
many	TRBJ2-1	TRBD2	TRBV7-2	CASSVGTSGGYNEQFF	TGTGCCAGCAGCGTAGGCACTAGCGGGGGATACAATGAGCAGTTCTTC
few	TRBJ1-3	NA	TRBV29-1	CSVTAGNTIYF	TGCAGCGTGACAGCTGGAAACACCATATATTTT
many	TRBJ2-6	NA	TRBV6-5	CASSYGEPVGGANVLTF	TGTGCCAGCAGTTACGGGGAGCCCGTTGGGGGGGCCAACGTCCTGACTTTC
many	TRBJ1-1	TRBD1	TRBV20-1	CSARDLTGAHEAFF	TGCAGTGCTAGAGATTTGACAGGGGCCCATGAAGCTTTCTTT
many	TRBJ1-1	NA	TRBV29-1	CSVEDSWTAFF	TGCAGCGTTGAAGATAGTTGGACGGCTTTCTTT
many	TRBJ2-5	NA	TRBV18	CASSPPNRETQYF	TGTGCCAGCTCACCACCGAATCGGGAGACCCAGTACTTC
NA	TRBJ2-7	TRBD1	TRBV28	CASGDRGVHEQYF	TGTGCCAGCGGGGACAGGGGTGTCCACGAGCAGTACTTC
many	TRBJ2-7	TRBD2	TRBV7-6	CASSPQTSGPYEQYF	TGTGCCAGCAGCCCTCAGACTAGCGGACCCTACGAGCAGTACTTC
few	TRBJ1-2	TRBD1	TRBV24-1	CATSESGTGNYGYTF	TGTGCCACCAGTGAATCGGGGACAGGCAACTATGGCTACACCTTC
many	TRBJ2-7	NA	TRBV20-1	CSAREGLYEQYF	TGCAGTGCTAGGGAGGGCCTCTACGAGCAGTACTTC
many	TRBJ1-6	NA	TRBV3-1	CASSQGSYSSSYNSPLHF	TGTGCCAGCAGCCAAGGCTCCTACAGCAGCTCCTATAATTCACCCCTCCACTTT
NA	TRBJ1-1	TRBD1	TRBV9	CASSPDRDGTEAFF	TGTGCCAGCAGCCCGGACAGGGACGGCACTGAAGCTTTCTTT
NA	TRBJ1-3	TRBD1	TRBV3-1	CASSQANRGYSGNTIYF	TGTGCCAGCAGCCAAGCCAACAGGGGATACTCTGGAAACACCATATATTTT
few	TRBJ2-1	TRBD2	TRBV5-5	CASSPSPLGVAGVNEQFF	TGTGCCAGCAGCCCATCCCCCCTTGGTGTTGCGGGAGTCAATGAGCAGTTCTTC
many	TRBJ2-5	NA	TRBV4-1	CASSQTPQETQYF	TGCGCCAGCAGCCAAACCCCCCAGGAGACCCAGTACTTC
few	TRBJ2-7	NA	TRBV30	CAWRATRSEQYF	TGTGCCTGGAGAGCTACTAGAAGTGAGCAGTACTTC
many	TRBJ1-4	TRBD1	TRBV28	CASSSQARGFNEKLFF	TGTGCCAGCAGTTCCCAAGCCAGGGGGTTTAATGAAAAACTGTTTTTT
few	TRBJ2-3	NA	TRBV12-3/TRBV12-4	CANEGWGTDTQYF	TGTGCCAACGAGGGTTGGGGGACAGATACGCAGTATTTT
few	TRBJ1-5	NA	TRBV3-1	CASSQHPPSNQPQHF	TGTGCCAGCAGCCAACACCCACCTAGCAATCAGCCCCAGCATTTT
NA	TRBJ1-3	NA	TRBV11-3	CASSLQGTAGNTIYF	TGTGCCAGCAGCCTACAGGGCACGGCTGGAAACACCATATATTTT
many	TRBJ2-1	TRBD1	TRBV7-2	CASSRGQLSFYNEQFF	TGTGCCAGCAGCAGGGGACAGCTATCGTTCTACAATGAGCAGTTCTTC
NA	TRBJ2-3	TRBD2	TRBV9	CASSVGGAGGPEDTQYF	TGTGCCAGCAGCGTAGGGGGAGCGGGAGGGCCAGAAGATACGCAGTATTTT
NA	TRBJ1-6	NA	TRBV14	CASTGSSYNSPLHF	TGTGCCAGCACAGGGAGCTCCTATAATTCACCCCTCCACTTT
few	TRBJ2-2	NA	TRBV6-5	CASRKGHSTGELFF	TGTGCCAGCAGAAAAGGACACTCCACCGGGGAGCTGTTTTTT
many	TRBJ2-7	NA	TRBV7-2	CASSRPTSYEQYF	TGTGCCAGCTCGAGACCGACGTCCTACGAGCAGTACTTC